Following are 15 T cell receptor beta chains from one sample sequenced in a study of shared clonotypes between healthy human individuals. Naive CD8 cells comprised CD45RO-negative, CCR7-positively selected cells, excluding terminally differentiated effector memory CD45RA+ cells. Assay used: immunoSEQ multiplex PCR; TCRdb lists only in-frame clones, some missing. The sample consists of some 2,100,000 clones, 93% of them appearing once. The specimen sequenced was naive CD8+ T cells from PBMCs. The receptors derive from a man between 18 and 29 years old in good health. Some clones in this sample may be carry-over from other donors' samples.

The CDR3 loop is CASSQGGGRAEAFF. CDR3 DNA sequence: TGTGCCAGCAGTCAGGGTGGGGGCCGCGCTGAAGCTTTCTTT. The chain has TRBV27 and TRBJ1-1; a weak D match, TRBD1 (6 bases). The V end was cut by 5 bases, the J end by 6 bases, with 16 bases between. CDR3 length: 14 amino acids. Germline V gene data show CDR1 as MNHEY and CDR2 as SMNVEV (reference sequence).

The count of this clone is one. The rearrangement links TRBV9 to TRBJ2-3; 13 nucleotides align to TRBD2. The CDR3 has 16 amino acids. Unmatched junction bases numbered 2, after V lost 4 bases and J lost 0 bases. CDR1 and CDR2 (germline): SGDLS, YYNGEE. CDR3 amino acids: CASSRTSGGSTDTQYF. The CDR3 DNA reads as TGTGCCAGCAGCCGGACTAGCGGGGGAAGCACAGATACGCAGTATTTT.

The V call is TRBV2, the J call TRBJ1-5; perhaps TRBD1 as D (5 bases). Germline values: CDR1 SNHLY, CDR2 FYNNEI. The CDR3 runs 14 residues. Trimming left V 6 bases short and J 3 bases short, with 12 bases between. The CDR3 coding sequence is TGTGCCAGCAGAGGGGACGGCTCCAATCAGCCCCAGCATTTT. It yields the protein CASRGDGSNQPQHF. Variable domain in full (rest from reference TRBV2 and TRBJ1-5): EPEVTQTPSHQVTQMGQEVILRCVPISNHLYFYWYRQILGQKVEFLVSFYNNEISEKSEIFDDQFSVERPDGSNFTLKIRSTKLEDSAMYFCASRGDGSNQPQHFGDGTRLSIL.

The genes are TRBV9 and TRBJ2-3; D possibly matches TRBD1 or TRBD2 (5 bases each). Trimming stripped 3 bases from V and 2 bases from J, with 19 bases between. This CDR3 has 17 amino acids. Germline V gene sequence: CDR1 SGDLS, CDR2 YYNGEE. CDR3 region: CASSDGVGEEFTDTQYF. The CDR3, as DNA: TGTGCCAGCAGCGATGGTGTGGGGGAAGAGTTCACAGATACGCAGTATTTT.

The rearrangement links TRBV7-9 to TRBJ2-7; TRBD2 matches at 7 bases. The V gene's germline CDR1 is SEHNR and CDR2 FQNEAQ (reference sequence). The CDR3 consists of 18 residues. The trim removed 4 bases at V and 0 bases at J, leaving 15 bases unmatched. The CDR3: CASSSTRPTSLLSYEQYF. CDR3 DNA: TGTGCCAGCAGCTCGACCCGTCCGACTAGCTTACTCTCCTACGAGCAGTACTTC. Complete variable domain (other parts from reference TRBV7-9 and TRBJ2-7): DTGVSQNPRHKITKRGQNVTFRCDPISEHNRLYWYRQTLGQGPEFLTYFQNEAQLEKSRLLSDRFSAERPKGSFSTLEIQRTEQGDSAMYLCASSSTRPTSLLSYEQYFGPGTRLTVT.

The chain recombines TRBV14 with TRBJ2-7; D is possibly TRBD1 (7 bases). The CDR3 is 16 residues long. Germline loops: CDR1 SGHDN, CDR2 FVKESK. V was clipped by 4 bases and J by 4 bases, with 20 bases between them. The chain's CDR3 is CASSLSWDRGGYEQYF. The CDR3, as DNA: TGTGCCAGCAGCCTGTCTTGGGACAGAGGAGGGTACGAGCAGTACTTC. The full variable domain, completed using reference TRBV14 and TRBJ2-7, is EAGVTQFPSHSVIEKGQTVTLRCDPISGHDNLYWYRRVMGKEIKFLLHFVKESKQDESGMPNNRFLAERTGGTYSTLKVQPAELEDSGVYFCASSLSWDRGGYEQYFGPGTRLTVT.

The sample holds one count of this clone. Other DNA variants within this sample encode the same CDR3. The rearrangement joins TRBV9 to TRBJ2-7; D is unresolved. Germline V lookup: CDR1 SGDLS, CDR2 YYNGEE. The germline V and J ends were trimmed by 0 bases and 4 bases, with 8 bases remaining between them. The CDR3 length is 13 residues. The CDR3 reads CASSVGERYEQYF. CDR3 nucleotide sequence: TGTGCCAGCAGCGTAGGTGAACGATACGAGCAGTACTTC.

J is TRBJ2-7 and V is TRBV7-2, with 7 bases identical to TRBD1. With V trimmed by 7 bases and J by 4 bases, 10 bases remained unmatched. This CDR3 comprises 14 residues. CDR1 and CDR2 from the germline V gene are SGHTA and FQGNSA. The CDR3 DNA reads TGTGCCAGCAACCCTCGTGGCAGGGGGTACGAGCAGTACTTC. Amino acids: CASNPRGRGYEQYF.

Regarding this clone: Other DNA sequences within the sample encode an identical CDR3. The chain uses TRBV4-3 and TRBJ1-1; no clear D. CDR3 length: 13 amino acids. V lost 4 bases and J lost 0, with 6 bases in between. The V gene's germline CDR1 is LGHNA and CDR2 YSLEER. The CDR3 loop reads CASSRLLNTEAFF. CDR3 coding DNA: TGCGCCAGCAGCCGCCTTTTGAACACTGAAGCTTTCTTT.

This rearrangement joins TRBV28 to TRBJ2-7, with D possibly matching TRBD2 (5 bases). In germline, CDR1 is MDHEN, CDR2 SYDVKM. V was trimmed by 6 bases and J by 3 bases, leaving 9 bases between them. The CDR3 is 12 amino acids. CDR3 protein: CASRWGDYEQYF. CDR3 DNA: TGTGCCAGCAGGTGGGGAGACTACGAGCAGTACTTC.

V and J are TRBV11-2 and TRBJ1-1, with D uncertain. The CDR3 totals 13 residues. In germline, CDR1 is SGHAT, CDR2 FQNNGV. V lost 5 bases and J lost 6, with 13 bases in between. Here the CDR3 DNA reads TGTGCCAGCAGCCCAACCCTGAGGCCTGAAGCTTTCTTT. This translates into CASSPTLRPEAFF. Filled out from reference TRBV11-2 and TRBJ1-1, the complete variable domain reads EAGVAQSPRYKIIEKRQSVAFWCNPISGHATLYWYQQILGQGPKLLIQFQNNGVVDDSQLPKDRFSAERLKGVDSTLKIQPAKLEDSAVYLCASSPTLRPEAFFGQGTRLTVV.

This clone was counted once. This rearrangement joins TRBV5-1 to TRBJ2-7, with 11 bases that match TRBD2. This CDR3 contains 17 residues. V lost 4 bases, J lost 6 bases, and 15 bases stayed unmatched. The V gene's germline CDR1 is SGHRS and CDR2 YFSETQ. As DNA, the CDR3 is TGCGCCAGCAGCCCGGCGGCTAGCGGGAGGACGCAAGCCGAGCAGTACTTC. This encodes CASSPAASGRTQAEQYF.

The chain links TRBV7-9 to TRBJ2-2; TRBD1 agrees at 7 bases. In germline, CDR1 is SEHNR, CDR2 FQNEAQ (reference sequence). The ends lost 5 bases at V and 0 bases at J; junction bases unmatched: 6. The CDR3 contains 16 residues. CDR3 protein: CASSPKGTANTGELFF. The CDR3 DNA reads as TGTGCCAGCAGCCCCAAGGGGACAGCGAACACCGGGGAGCTGTTTTTT.

The gene calls are TRBV7-6 and TRBJ1-2; D is unresolved. V was clipped by 5 bases and J by 0 bases, with 13 bases between them. This CDR3 has 15 residues. Per the germline V gene, CDR1 is SGHVS and CDR2 is FNYEAQ. CDR3 in amino acids: CASSPRPAPNYGYTF. The CDR3 bases are TGTGCCAGCAGCCCCCGCCCGGCCCCTAACTATGGCTACACCTTC.

The V call is TRBV27, the J call TRBJ2-7; D ambiguous. The V end was cut by 8 bases, the J end by 4 bases, with 12 bases between. Germline-derived CDR1 and CDR2 are MNHEY and SMNVEV (reference sequence). The CDR3 is 12 amino acids. Here the CDR3 reads CASSPDGYEQYF. CDR3 nucleotide sequence: TGTGCCAGCTCCCCGGACGGATACGAGCAGTACTTC.